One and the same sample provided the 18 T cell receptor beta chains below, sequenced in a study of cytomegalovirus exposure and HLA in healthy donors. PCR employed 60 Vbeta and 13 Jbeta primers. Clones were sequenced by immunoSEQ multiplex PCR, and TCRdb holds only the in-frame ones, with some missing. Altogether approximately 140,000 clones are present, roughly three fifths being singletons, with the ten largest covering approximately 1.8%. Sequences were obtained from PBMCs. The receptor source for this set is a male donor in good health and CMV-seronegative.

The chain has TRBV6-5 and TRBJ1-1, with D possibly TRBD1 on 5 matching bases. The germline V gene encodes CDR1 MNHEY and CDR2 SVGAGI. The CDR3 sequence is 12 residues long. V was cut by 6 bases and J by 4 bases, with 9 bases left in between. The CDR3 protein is CASRGPATEAFF. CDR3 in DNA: TGTGCCAGCAGGGGGCCGGCCACTGAAGCTTTCTTT.

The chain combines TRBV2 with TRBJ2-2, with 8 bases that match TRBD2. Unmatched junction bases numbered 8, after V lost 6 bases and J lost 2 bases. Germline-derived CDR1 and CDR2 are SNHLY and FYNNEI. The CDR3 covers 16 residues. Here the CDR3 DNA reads TGTGCCAGCAGCCCTAGAGCGGGGGTTAACACCGGGGAGCTGTTTTTT. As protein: CASSPRAGVNTGELFF.

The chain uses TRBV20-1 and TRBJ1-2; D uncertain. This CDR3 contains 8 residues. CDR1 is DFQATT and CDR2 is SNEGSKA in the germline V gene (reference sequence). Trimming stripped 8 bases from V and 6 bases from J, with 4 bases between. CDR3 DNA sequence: TGCAGTTTCAATGGCTACACCTTC. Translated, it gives CSFNGYTF.

The CDR3 DNA reads TGTGCCAGCAGTTTCATAAAGTGGGGGCAGTGGGGAGACACCATATATTTT. Protein sequence: CASSFIKWGQWGDTIYF. This sequence joins TRBV28 and TRBJ1-3; TRBD1 is a possible D gene (6 bases). The CDR3 loop spans 17 amino acids. Deletions cut 3 bases from V and 8 bases from J, with 23 bases between. The germline CDR1 and CDR2 sequences are MDHEN and SYDVKM.

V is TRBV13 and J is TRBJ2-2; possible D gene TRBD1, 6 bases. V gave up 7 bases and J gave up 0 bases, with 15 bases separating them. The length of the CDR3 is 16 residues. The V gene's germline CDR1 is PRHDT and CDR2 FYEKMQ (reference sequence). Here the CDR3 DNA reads TGTGCCAGCATCAACGTAGGGGGTACGAACACCGGGGAGCTGTTTTTT. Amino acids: CASINVGGTNTGELFF.

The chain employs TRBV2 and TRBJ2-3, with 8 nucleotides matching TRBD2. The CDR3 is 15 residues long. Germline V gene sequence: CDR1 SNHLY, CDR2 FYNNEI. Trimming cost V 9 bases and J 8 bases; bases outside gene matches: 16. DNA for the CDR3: TGTGCCAGATCTAGGACTAGCCGCGGCGGCGGTACGCAGTATTTT. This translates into CARSRTSRGGGTQYF.

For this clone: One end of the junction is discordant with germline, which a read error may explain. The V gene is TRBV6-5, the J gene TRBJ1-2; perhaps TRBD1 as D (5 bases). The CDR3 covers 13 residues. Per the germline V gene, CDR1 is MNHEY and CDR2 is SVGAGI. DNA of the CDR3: TGTGCCAGCACCAGAGACAGAAACTATGGCTACCCCTTC. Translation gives CASTRDRNYGYPF.

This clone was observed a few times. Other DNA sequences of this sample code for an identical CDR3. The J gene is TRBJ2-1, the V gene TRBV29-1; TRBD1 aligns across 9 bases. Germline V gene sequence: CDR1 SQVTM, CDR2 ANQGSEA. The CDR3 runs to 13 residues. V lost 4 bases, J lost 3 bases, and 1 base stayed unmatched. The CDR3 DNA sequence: TGCAGCGTTGGACAGGGGGGCTACAATGAGCAGTTCTTC. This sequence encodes CSVGQGGYNEQFF.

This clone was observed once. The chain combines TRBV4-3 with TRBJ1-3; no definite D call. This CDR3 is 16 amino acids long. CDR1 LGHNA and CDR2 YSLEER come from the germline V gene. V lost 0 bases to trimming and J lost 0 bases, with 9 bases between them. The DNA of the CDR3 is TGCGCCAGCAGCCAAGAGACGGACTACTCTGGAAACACCATATATTTT. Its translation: CASSQETDYSGNTIYF.

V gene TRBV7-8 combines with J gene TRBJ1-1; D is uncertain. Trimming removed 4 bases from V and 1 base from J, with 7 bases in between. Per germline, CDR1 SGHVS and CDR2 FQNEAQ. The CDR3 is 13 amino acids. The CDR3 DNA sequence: TGTGCCAGCAGCTCCACGGGGAACACTGAAGCTTTCTTT. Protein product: CASSSTGNTEAFF. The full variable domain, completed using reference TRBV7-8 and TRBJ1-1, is GAGVSQSPRYKVAKRGQDVALRCDPISGHVSLFWYQQALGQGPEFLTYFQNEAQLDKSGLPSDRFFAERPEGSVSTLKIQRTQQEDSAVYLCASSSTGNTEAFFGQGTRLTVV.

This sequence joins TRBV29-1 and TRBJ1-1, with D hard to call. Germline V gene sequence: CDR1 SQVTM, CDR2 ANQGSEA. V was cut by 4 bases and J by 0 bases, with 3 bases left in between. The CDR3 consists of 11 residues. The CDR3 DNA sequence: TGCAGCGTTGGGCTGAACACTGAAGCTTTCTTT. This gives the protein CSVGLNTEAFF.

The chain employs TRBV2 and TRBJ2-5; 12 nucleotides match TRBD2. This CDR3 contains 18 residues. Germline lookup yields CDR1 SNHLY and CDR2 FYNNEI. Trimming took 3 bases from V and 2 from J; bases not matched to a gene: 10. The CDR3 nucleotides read TGTGCCAGCAGTGATGGAGCTAGCGGGGGGGCCGGGCAAGAGACCCAGTACTTC. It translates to CASSDGASGGAGQETQYF.

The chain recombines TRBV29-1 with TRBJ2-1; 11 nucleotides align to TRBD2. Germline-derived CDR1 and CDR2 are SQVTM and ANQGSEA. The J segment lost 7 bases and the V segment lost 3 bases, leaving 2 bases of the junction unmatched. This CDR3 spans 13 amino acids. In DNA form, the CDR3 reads TGCAGCGTTGACGCTAGCGGGGGGAATGAGCAGTTCTTC. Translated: CSVDASGGNEQFF.

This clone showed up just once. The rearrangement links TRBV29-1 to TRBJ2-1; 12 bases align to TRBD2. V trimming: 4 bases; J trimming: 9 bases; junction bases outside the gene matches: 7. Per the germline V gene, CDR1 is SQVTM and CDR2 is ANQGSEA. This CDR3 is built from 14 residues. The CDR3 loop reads CSVAASGGAFEQFF. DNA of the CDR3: TGCAGCGTTGCTGCTAGCGGGGGGGCGTTTGAGCAGTTCTTC.

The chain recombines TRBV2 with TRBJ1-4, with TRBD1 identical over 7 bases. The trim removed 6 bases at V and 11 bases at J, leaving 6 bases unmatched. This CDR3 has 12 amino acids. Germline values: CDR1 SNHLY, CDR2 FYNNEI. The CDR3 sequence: CASSGTGDKLFF. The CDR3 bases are TGTGCCAGCAGCGGTACAGGGGATAAACTGTTTTTT.

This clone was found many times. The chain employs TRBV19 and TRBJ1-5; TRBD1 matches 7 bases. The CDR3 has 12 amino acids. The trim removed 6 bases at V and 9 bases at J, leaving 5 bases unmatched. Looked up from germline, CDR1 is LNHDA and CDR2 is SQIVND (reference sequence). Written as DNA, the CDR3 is TGTGCCAGTAGCCCAGGGGGGTGGCCCCAGCATTTT. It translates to CASSPGGWPQHF.

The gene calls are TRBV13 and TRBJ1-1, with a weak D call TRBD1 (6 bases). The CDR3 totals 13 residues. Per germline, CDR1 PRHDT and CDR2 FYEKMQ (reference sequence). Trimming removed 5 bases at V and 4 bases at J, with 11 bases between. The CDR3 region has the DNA TGTGCCAGCAGCCCTTTAGGGGGCACTGAAGCTTTCTTT. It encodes CASSPLGGTEAFF.

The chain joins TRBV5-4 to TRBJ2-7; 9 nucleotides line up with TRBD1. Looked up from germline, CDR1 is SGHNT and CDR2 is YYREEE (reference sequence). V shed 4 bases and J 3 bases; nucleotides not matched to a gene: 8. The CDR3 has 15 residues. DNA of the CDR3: TGTGCCAGCAGCCTGGGACAGGGATCTATCTACGAGCAGTACTTC. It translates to CASSLGQGSIYEQYF.